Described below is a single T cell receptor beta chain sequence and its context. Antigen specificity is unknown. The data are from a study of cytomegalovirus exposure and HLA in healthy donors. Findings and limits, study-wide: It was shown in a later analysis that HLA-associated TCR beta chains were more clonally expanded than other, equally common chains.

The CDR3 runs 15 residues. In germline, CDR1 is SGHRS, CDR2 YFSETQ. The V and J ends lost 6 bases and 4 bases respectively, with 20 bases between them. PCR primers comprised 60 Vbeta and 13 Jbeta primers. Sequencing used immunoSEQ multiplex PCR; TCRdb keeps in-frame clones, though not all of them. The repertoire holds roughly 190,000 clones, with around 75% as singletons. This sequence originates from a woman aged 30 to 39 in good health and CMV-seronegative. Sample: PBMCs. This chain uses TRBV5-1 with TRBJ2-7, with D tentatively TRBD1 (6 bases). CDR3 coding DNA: TGCGCCAGCACCCTGAACTCAGGGGTACCGTACGAGCAGTACTTC. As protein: CASTLNSGVPYEQYF.